The 20 T cell receptor beta chains given below trace back to one sample, sequenced in a study of cytomegalovirus exposure and HLA in healthy donors. A multiplex PCR was run with 60 Vbeta primers and 13 Jbeta primers. The data were produced by immunoSEQ multiplex PCR, yet TCRdb's version contains in-frame clones alone and is incomplete. The sample holds 150,000 to 200,000 clones, over 70% seen once. The source material was PBMCs. The origin of the receptors is a male donor in good health and CMV-seronegative.

The chain links TRBV7-2 to TRBJ2-1, with TRBD2 as a possible D gene (5 bases). From germline, CDR1 is SGHTA and CDR2 FQGNSA. The CDR3 sequence is 13 residues long. V dropped 3 bases and J dropped 9 bases, with 12 bases sitting between them. The CDR3 DNA reads TGTGCCAGCAGCTTCACTAGGCTCGCTGAGCAGTTCTTC. Translated, it gives CASSFTRLAEQFF.

This chain joins TRBV5-8 and TRBJ1-4; no clear D. In germline, CDR1 is SGHTS, CDR2 YDEGEE. Trimming removed 4 bases from V and 8 bases from J, with 18 bases in between. CDR3 size: 15 residues. The CDR3 DNA reads as TGTGCCAGCAGCCCCGGGAAGGCGGGAGTCGAAAAACTGTTTTTT. This codes for CASSPGKAGVEKLFF. The entire variable domain, with the rest obtained from reference TRBV5-8 and TRBJ1-4, is as follows: EAGVTQSPTHLIKTRGQQATLRCSPISGHTSVYWYQQALGLGLQFLLWYDEGEERNRGNFPPRFSGRQFPNYSSELNVNALELEDSALYLCASSPGKAGVEKLFFGSGTQLSVL.

This sequence joins TRBV7-3 and TRBJ1-5, with D unresolved. CDR3 size: 19 residues. CDR1 and CDR2 (germline): SGHTA, FQGTGA. V gave up 1 base and J gave up 9 bases, with 28 bases separating them. The CDR3 loop is CASSLKIMDGGPEDWPQHF. The DNA for the CDR3 is TGTGCCAGCAGCTTAAAAATAATGGACGGAGGGCCCGAAGATTGGCCCCAGCATTTT.

The chain has TRBV6-5 and TRBJ2-7; a weak D match, TRBD2 (5 bases). Trimming left V 2 bases short and J 5 bases short, with 10 bases between. This CDR3 has 13 amino acids. Per germline, CDR1 MNHEY and CDR2 SVGAGI. CDR3 DNA: TGTGCCAGCAGTTACCCGGGAAGGGACGAGCAGTACTTC. Its protein product is CASSYPGRDEQYF.

V usage is TRBV7-3 and J usage is TRBJ2-3; no reliable D call. Trimming cost V 4 bases and J 1 base, with 6 bases left between them. There are 13 residues in the CDR3. From germline, CDR1 is SGHTA and CDR2 FQGTGA. Written as DNA, the CDR3 is TGTGCCAGCAGCTCGGTCGGCACAGATACGCAGTATTTT. It codes for CASSSVGTDTQYF.

The J gene is TRBJ2-7, the V gene TRBV6-1; 10 positions agree with TRBD1. The germline CDR1 and CDR2 sequences are MNHNS and SASEGT. This CDR3 is built from 15 residues. Germline trimming cut 6 bases from V and 3 bases from J; bases unmatched to any gene: 8. In DNA, the CDR3 is TGTGCCAGCAGGGCCAGGACAGGGGGTCGCTACGAGCAGTACTTC. Translation gives CASRARTGGRYEQYF.

This chain joins TRBV2 and TRBJ2-5; D perhaps matches TRBD1 (6 bases). The length of the CDR3 is 14 residues. Germline V gene sequence: CDR1 SNHLY, CDR2 FYNNEI. Between the trimmed V and J ends, which lost 2 bases and 5 bases, there was a span of 12 bases. The CDR3 DNA reads as TGTGCCAGCAGTGAAACAGGGTTTAGCGAGACCCAGTACTTC. It specifies CASSETGFSETQYF. Supplemented by reference TRBV2 and TRBJ2-5, the full variable domain reads EPEVTQTPSHQVTQMGQEVILRCVPISNHLYFYWYRQILGQKVEFLVSFYNNEISEKSEIFDDQFSVERPDGSNFTLKIRSTKLEDSAMYFCASSETGFSETQYFGPGTRLLVL.

CDR3 sequence reads: CASSPPGQGGYEQYF. The CDR3, as DNA: TGTGCCAGCTCACCGCCGGGACAGGGGGGCTACGAGCAGTACTTC. The chain employs TRBV18 and TRBJ2-7; TRBD1 aligns across 11 bases. The V gene end was trimmed by 3 bases and the J gene end by 3 bases; junction bases not matched to a gene: 4. Germline values: CDR1 KGHSH, CDR2 LQKENI. This CDR3 is built from 15 residues.

The V call is TRBV6-5, the J call TRBJ2-7; 13 nucleotides match TRBD2. V was clipped by 2 bases and J by 7 bases; unmatched bases: 5. This CDR3 spans 15 amino acids. The germline gives CDR1 MNHEY, CDR2 SVGAGI. This CDR3 reads CASSYTGLAGEEQYF. DNA of the CDR3: TGTGCCAGCAGTTACACCGGACTAGCGGGAGAAGAGCAGTACTTC.

V is TRBV10-3 and J is TRBJ2-5; D is perhaps TRBD2 (5 bases). The germline gives CDR1 ENHRY, CDR2 SYGVKD. This CDR3 region has 13 residues. V was pared by 0 bases and J by 5 bases, with 7 bases between. The CDR3 sequence is CAISESGAETQYF. CDR3 coding DNA: TGTGCCATCAGTGAGTCGGGAGCGGAGACCCAGTACTTC.

The chain uses TRBV5-4 and TRBJ2-1; 7 bases map to TRBD1. The V gene end was trimmed by 4 bases and the J gene end by 9 bases; junction bases not matched to a gene: 7. Germline V gene sequence: CDR1 SGHNT, CDR2 YYREEE (reference sequence). This CDR3 is 13 amino acids long. CDR3 nucleotide sequence: TGTGCCAGCAGCCTACCGACAGGGATTGAGCAGTTCTTC. Encoded protein: CASSLPTGIEQFF.

This clone appeared a few times. The gene calls are TRBV7-9 and TRBJ2-3; 8 bases are shared with TRBD1. Germline-derived CDR1 and CDR2 are SEHNR and FQNEAQ (reference sequence). This CDR3 comprises 19 residues. Trimming took 5 bases from V and 6 from J; bases not matched to a gene: 22. The CDR3 nucleotides are TGTGCCAGCAGCCCCGCCGGACAGGGTTTTTTGCTAAGCGGGGATACGCAGTATTTT. Translated, it gives CASSPAGQGFLLSGDTQYF. Full variable domain (rest looked up from reference TRBV7-9 and TRBJ2-3): DTGVSQNPRHKITKRGQNVTFRCDPISEHNRLYWYRQTLGQGPEFLTYFQNEAQLEKSRLLSDRFSAERPKGSFSTLEIQRTEQGDSAMYLCASSPAGQGFLLSGDTQYFGPGTRLTVL.

This clone has a handful of counts. V is TRBV7-9 and J is TRBJ2-3; 9 nucleotides align to TRBD2. CDR1 SEHNR and CDR2 FQNEAQ come from the germline V gene (reference sequence). This CDR3 is 16 amino acids long. V shed 0 bases and J 6 bases; nucleotides not matched to a gene: 7. CDR3 protein: CASSLAVAGDMDTQYF. CDR3 coding DNA: TGTGCCAGCAGCTTAGCTGTAGCGGGGGATATGGATACGCAGTATTTT.

The genes are TRBV7-2 and TRBJ1-1; D is unresolved. The germline V gene has CDR1 SGHTA and CDR2 FQGNSA. This CDR3 spans 15 amino acids. With 2 bases removed from V and 1 base from J, the gap between germline ends came to 11 bases. The CDR3 DNA is TGTGCCAGCAGCTTAATTCCGAGCGGGAACACTGAAGCTTTCTTT. It encodes CASSLIPSGNTEAFF.

This clone was seen a handful of times. The genes are TRBV19 and TRBJ2-3; the match to TRBD2 covers 10 bases. The V gene end was trimmed by 5 bases and the J gene end by 2 bases; junction bases not matched to a gene: 10. Germline V CDR1 and CDR2: LNHDA, SQIVND (reference sequence). This CDR3 spans 17 amino acids. The CDR3 DNA reads as TGTGCCAGTAGTTCGCCCGCGGGACTAGCGCTCACAGATACGCAGTATTTT. Amino acids: CASSSPAGLALTDTQYF.

The V and J genes are TRBV5-4 and TRBJ1-2; 8 bases fit TRBD1. The CDR3 has 13 amino acids. CDR1 and CDR2 from the germline V gene are SGHNT and YYREEE (reference sequence). V was clipped by 4 bases and J by 3 bases; unmatched bases: 2. DNA of the CDR3: TGTGCCAGCAGCGTGGACAGGGACTATGGCTACACCTTC. It translates to CASSVDRDYGYTF.

This clone is a singleton in its sample. This sequence joins TRBV7-2 and TRBJ2-7; 7 bases line up with TRBD1. The germline gives CDR1 SGHTA, CDR2 FQGNSA. Germline trimming cut 0 bases from V and 3 bases from J; bases unmatched to any gene: 5. There are 15 residues in the CDR3. The CDR3 DNA is TGTGCCAGCAGCTTAGCGCCAAACAGGGGCTACGAGCAGTACTTC. Translating gives CASSLAPNRGYEQYF.

This chain joins TRBV12-2 and TRBJ2-2; the table's D gene call, TRBD2, was not cross checked with the DNA. TRBV12-2 constitutes a pseudogene. CDR3 length: 13 residues. In nucleotides, the CDR3 is TGTGCAAGTCGGCGGGAGGGGGTCGGGGAGCTGTTTTTT. Its protein is CASRREGVGELFF.

The genes are TRBV6-1 and TRBJ2-3, with TRBD1 identical over 9 bases. V trimming: 4 bases; J trimming: 3 bases; junction bases outside the gene matches: 2. The CDR3 runs to 14 residues. In germline, CDR1 is MNHNS, CDR2 SASEGT. CDR3 coding DNA: TGTGCCAGCAGTGGGGGACAGGGAACAGATACGCAGTATTTT. Protein product: CASSGGQGTDTQYF.

J is TRBJ1-4 and V is TRBV6-5; weak D call: TRBD1 (5 bases). Trimming removed 0 bases from V and 10 bases from J, with 9 bases in between. From germline, CDR1 is MNHEY and CDR2 SVGAGI. The CDR3 has 13 residues. For the CDR3, the DNA is TGTGCCAGCAGTTACTCGGGGGGGGGAAAACTGTTTTTT. Translated, it gives CASSYSGGGKLFF.